This T cell receptor beta chain came from a study of cytomegalovirus exposure and HLA in healthy donors. Findings and caveats of the study: Follow-up analysis later connected one missense variant in DCLRE1C with trimming of TCR beta V- and J-genes. A later analysis appeared to link common viral pathogens to several of the most significant clusters.

About this clone itself: Its antigen is undetermined.

PCR amplification relied on 60 Vbeta primers (plus 13 Jbeta primers). Profiling relied on immunoSEQ multiplex PCR, and the TCRdb table lists in-frame clones only, not all of them. Of 130,000 or so clones in the sample, 70% to 85% were seen once. The sequence was obtained from a middle-aged woman in good health and CMV-seronegative. Source material: PBMCs.

This CDR3 reads CASSLGLAGGNQETQYF. The CDR3 coding sequence is TGCGCCAGCAGCTTGGGGCTAGCGGGAGGAAACCAAGAGACCCAGTACTTC. The chain uses TRBV5-1 and TRBJ2-5; 11 bases map to TRBD2. The CDR3 runs 17 residues. Germline V lookup: CDR1 SGHRS, CDR2 YFSETQ. J gave up 0 bases and V 0 bases, and 4 bases lay outside the gene matches.